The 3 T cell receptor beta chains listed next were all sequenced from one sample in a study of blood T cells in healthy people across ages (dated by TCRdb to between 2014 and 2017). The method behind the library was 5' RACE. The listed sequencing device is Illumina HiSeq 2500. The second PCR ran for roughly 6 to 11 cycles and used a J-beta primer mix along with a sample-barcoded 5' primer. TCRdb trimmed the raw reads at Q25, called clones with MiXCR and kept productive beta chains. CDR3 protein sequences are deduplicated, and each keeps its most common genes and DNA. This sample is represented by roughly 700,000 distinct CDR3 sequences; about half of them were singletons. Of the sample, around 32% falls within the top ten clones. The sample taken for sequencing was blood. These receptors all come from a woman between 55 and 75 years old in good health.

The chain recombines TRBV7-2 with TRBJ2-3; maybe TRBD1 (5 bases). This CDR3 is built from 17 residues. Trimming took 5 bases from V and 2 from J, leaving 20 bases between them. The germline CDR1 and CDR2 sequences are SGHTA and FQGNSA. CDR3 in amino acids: CASSPKGQGNPTDTQYF. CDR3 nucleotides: TGTGCCAGCAGCCCAAAAGGGCAGGGAAATCCCACAGATACGCAGTATTTT.

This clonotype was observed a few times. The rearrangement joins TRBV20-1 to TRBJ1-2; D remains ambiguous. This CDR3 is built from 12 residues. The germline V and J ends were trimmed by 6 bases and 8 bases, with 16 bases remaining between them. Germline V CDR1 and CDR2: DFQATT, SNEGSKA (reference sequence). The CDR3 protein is CSASTLEEGYTF. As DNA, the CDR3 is TGCAGTGCCTCGACTCTGGAGGAAGGCTACACCTTC.

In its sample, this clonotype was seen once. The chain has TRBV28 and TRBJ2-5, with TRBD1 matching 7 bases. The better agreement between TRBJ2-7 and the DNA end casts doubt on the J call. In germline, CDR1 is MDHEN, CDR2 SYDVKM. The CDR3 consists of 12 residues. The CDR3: CATGQDTGEQYF. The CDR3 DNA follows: TGTGCCACCGGACAGGACACGGGCGAGCAGTACTTC.